This T cell receptor (beta chain) was recovered during a study of cytomegalovirus exposure and HLA in healthy donors. Study findings and constraints: HLA alleles were associated with some 16,000 TCR beta sequences in a later analysis at 0.05 false discovery rate. Most observed TCR sequences were rare, whereas some public TCRs were detected in many donors. A list of approximately 160 TCR beta chains associated with cytomegalovirus was given.

At least ten counts were recorded for this clone. No antigen is known for it. The PCR used 60 Vbeta and 13 Jbeta primers. Sequencing was performed with immunoSEQ multiplex PCR; in TCRdb, only in-frame clones are kept and a portion is missing. The profile covers more than 95,000 clones, with under 90% appearing a single time and under 5% taken by the ten largest. This sequence was found in a woman younger than 45 in good health and CMV-seronegative. Sequencing was performed on PBMCs.

The CDR3 sequence: CAIQRSTNEKLFF. The CDR3 bases are TGCGCCATCCAGCGGAGCACTAATGAAAAACTGTTTTTT. V is TRBV5-1 and J is TRBJ1-4; D not resolved. Germline V gene data show CDR1 as SGHRS and CDR2 as YFSETQ. V lost 9 bases to trimming and J lost 2 bases, with 11 bases between them. This CDR3 contains 13 residues.